The T cell receptor beta chain under discussion was sequenced for a study of CD8 T cells in ankylosing spondylitis. 5'-RACE, quantitative and with molecular barcodes, yielded the TCR beta libraries. Via MiXCR, TCRdb re-called the 5' RACE reads, giving one row per CDR3 protein. The sample lists about 260,000 distinct CDR3 sequences; roughly 20% were seen once. To note about this clonotype: Its specificity is unknown. The junction does not match germline at one end; this may be a read error.

Study results and limitations: Matched synovial fluid from ankylosing spondylitis patients was reported to be enriched for disease-linked clones.

The source material was blood, either unsorted or a sorted T cell fraction (not recorded which). This receptor was obtained from a male donor with ankylosing spondylitis or in good health (not recorded which).

The CDR3 nucleotides read TGTGCCAGCTGCGGGACGAGTAACATCGGGGAGCTGTTTTTT. Its protein is CASCGTSNIGELFF. The chain uses TRBV6-2 or TRBV6-3 and TRBJ2-2; weak D call: TRBD2 (6 bases). The CDR3 loop spans 14 amino acids. CDR1 and CDR2 from the germline V gene are MNHEY and SVGEGT.